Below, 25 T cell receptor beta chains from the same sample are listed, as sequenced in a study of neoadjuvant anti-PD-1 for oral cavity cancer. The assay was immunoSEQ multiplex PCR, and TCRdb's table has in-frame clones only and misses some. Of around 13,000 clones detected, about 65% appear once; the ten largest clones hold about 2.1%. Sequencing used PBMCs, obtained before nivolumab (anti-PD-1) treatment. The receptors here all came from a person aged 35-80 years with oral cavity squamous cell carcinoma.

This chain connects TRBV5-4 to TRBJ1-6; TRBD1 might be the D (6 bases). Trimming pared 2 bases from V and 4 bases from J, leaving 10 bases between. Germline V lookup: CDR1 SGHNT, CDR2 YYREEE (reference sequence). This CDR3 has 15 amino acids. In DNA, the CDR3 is TGTGCCAGCAGCTTACAGGGAACATATAATTCACCCCTCCACTTT. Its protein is CASSLQGTYNSPLHF.

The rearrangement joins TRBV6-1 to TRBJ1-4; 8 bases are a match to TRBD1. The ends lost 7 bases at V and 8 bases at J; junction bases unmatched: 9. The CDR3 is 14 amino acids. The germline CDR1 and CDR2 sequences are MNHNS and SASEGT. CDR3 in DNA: TGTGCCAGCAAATCAGGGGGCGCTGGAGAAAAACTGTTTTTT. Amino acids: CASKSGGAGEKLFF.

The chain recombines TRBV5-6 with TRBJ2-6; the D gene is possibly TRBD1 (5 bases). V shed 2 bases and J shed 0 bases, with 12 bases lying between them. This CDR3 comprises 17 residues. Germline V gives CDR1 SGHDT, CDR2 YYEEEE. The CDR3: CASSFRQGPSGANVLTF. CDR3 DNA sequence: TGTGCCAGCAGCTTTAGGCAGGGTCCCTCTGGGGCCAACGTCCTGACTTTC.

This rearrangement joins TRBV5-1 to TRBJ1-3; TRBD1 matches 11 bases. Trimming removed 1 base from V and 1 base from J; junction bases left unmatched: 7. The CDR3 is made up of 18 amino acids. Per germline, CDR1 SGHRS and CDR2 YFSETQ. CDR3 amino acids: CASSLPGQGALSGNTIYF. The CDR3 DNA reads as TGCGCCAGCAGCTTGCCAGGACAGGGGGCCCTATCTGGAAACACCATATATTTT.

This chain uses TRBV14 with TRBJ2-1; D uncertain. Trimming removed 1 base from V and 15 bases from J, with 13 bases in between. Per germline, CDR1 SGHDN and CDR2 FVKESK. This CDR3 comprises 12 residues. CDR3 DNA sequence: TGTGCCAGCAGCCAAGTAGGAGACCGGGCGTTCTTC. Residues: CASSQVGDRAFF. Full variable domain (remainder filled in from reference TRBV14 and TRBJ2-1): EAGVTQFPSHSVIEKGQTVTLRCDPISGHDNLYWYRRVMGKEIKFLLHFVKESKQDESGMPNNRFLAERTGGTYSTLKVQPAELEDSGVYFCASSQVGDRAFFGPGTRLTVL.

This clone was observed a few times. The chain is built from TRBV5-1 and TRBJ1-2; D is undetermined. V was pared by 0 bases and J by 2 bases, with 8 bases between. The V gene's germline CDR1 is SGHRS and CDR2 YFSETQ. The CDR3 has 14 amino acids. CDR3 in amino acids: CASSLGNPNYGYTF. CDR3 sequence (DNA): TGCGCCAGCAGCTTGGGCAACCCCAACTATGGCTACACCTTC.

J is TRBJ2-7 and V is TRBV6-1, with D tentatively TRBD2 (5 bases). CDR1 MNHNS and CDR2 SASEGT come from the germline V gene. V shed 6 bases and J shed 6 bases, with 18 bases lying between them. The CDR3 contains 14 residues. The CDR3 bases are TGTGCCAGCAGCGGGATTGTGGGAGTTTCCGAGCAGTACTTC. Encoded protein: CASSGIVGVSEQYF.

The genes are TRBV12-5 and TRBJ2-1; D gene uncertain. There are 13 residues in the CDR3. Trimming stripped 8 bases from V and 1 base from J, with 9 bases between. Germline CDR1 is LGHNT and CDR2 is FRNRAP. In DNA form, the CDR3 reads TGTGCTAGTCAACAAGATTCCTACAATGAGCAGTTCTTC. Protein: CASQQDSYNEQFF.

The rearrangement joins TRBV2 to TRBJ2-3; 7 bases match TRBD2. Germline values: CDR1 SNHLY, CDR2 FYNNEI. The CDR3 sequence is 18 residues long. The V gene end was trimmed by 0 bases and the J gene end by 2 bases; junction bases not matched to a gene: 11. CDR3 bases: TGTGCCAGCAGTGAAGCTCCCGAGACAGCGGGGATCACAGATACGCAGTATTTT. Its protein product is CASSEAPETAGITDTQYF.

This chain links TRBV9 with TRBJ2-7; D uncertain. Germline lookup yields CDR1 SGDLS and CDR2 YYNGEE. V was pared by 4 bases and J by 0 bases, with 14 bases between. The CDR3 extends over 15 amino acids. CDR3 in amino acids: CASSPYYQVSYEQYF. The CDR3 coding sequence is TGTGCCAGCAGCCCCTACTACCAGGTCTCCTACGAGCAGTACTTC. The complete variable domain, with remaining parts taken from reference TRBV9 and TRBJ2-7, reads DSGVTQTPKHLITATGQRVTLRCSPRSGDLSVYWYQQSLDQGLQFLIQYYNGEERAKGNILERFSAQQFPDLHSELNLSSLELGDSALYFCASSPYYQVSYEQYFGPGTRLTVT.

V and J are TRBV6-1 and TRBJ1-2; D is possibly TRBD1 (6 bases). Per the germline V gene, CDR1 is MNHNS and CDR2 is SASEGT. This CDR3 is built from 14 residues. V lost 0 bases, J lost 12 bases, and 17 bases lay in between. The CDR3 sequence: CASSEAQGRGLHTF. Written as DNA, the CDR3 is TGTGCCAGCAGTGAAGCGCAAGGCAGGGGACTCCACACCTTC.

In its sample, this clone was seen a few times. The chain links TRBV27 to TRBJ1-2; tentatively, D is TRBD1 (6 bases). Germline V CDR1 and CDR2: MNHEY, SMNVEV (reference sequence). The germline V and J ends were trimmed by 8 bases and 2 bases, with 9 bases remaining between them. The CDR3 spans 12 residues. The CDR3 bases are TGTGCCAGCGCAGGGGACAACTATGGCTACACCTTC. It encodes CASAGDNYGYTF.

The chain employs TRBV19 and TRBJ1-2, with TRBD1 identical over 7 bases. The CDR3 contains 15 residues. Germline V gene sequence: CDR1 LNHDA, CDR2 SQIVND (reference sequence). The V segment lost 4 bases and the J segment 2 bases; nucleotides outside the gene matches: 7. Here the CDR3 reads CASSTRDSVNYGYTF. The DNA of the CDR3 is TGTGCCAGTAGTACCCGGGACAGTGTCAACTATGGCTACACCTTC.

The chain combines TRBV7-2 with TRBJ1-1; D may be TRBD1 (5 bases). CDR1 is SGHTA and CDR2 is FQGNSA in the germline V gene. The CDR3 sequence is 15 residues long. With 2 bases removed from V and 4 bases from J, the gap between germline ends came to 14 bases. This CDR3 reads CASSLTLGAFTEAFF. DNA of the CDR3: TGTGCCAGCAGCTTAACCCTCGGGGCCTTCACTGAAGCTTTCTTT.

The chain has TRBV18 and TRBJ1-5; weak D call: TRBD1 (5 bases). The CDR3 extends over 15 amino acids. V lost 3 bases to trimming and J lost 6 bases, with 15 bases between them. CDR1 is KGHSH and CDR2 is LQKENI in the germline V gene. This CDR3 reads CASSPRQGASQPQHF. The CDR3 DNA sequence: TGTGCCAGCTCACCCCGGCAGGGAGCCAGTCAGCCCCAGCATTTT.

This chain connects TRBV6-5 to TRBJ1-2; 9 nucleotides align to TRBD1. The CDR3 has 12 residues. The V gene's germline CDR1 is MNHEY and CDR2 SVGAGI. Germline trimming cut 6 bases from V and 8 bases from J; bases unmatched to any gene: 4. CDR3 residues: CASRLTGGGYTF. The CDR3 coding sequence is TGTGCCAGCAGACTCACAGGGGGCGGCTACACCTTC.

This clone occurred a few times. This CDR3 is CSVGYLQGVPSSNEKLFF. The CDR3 nucleotides are TGCAGCGTTGGATATTTACAGGGGGTTCCCTCGAGTAATGAAAAACTGTTTTTT. V is TRBV29-1 and J is TRBJ1-4, with 8 bases fitting TRBD1. After removal of 4 bases from V and 4 bases from J, the junction contained 17 bases not matched to a gene. Germline V lookup: CDR1 SQVTM, CDR2 ANQGSEA. CDR3 size: 18 residues.

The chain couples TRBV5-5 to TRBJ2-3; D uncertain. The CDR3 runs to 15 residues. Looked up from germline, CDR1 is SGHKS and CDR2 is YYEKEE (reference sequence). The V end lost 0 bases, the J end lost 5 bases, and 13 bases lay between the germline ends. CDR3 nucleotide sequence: TGTGCCAGCAGCTTGGCGCCGACTGCCCGAGATACGCAGTATTTT. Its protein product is CASSLAPTARDTQYF.

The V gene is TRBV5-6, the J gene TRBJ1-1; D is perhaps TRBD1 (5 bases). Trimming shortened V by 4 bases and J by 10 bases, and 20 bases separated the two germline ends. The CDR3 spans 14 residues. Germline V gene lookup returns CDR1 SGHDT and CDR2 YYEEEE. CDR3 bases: TGTGCCAGCAGCCCAGGGACGGCGGGACGGGGAGCTTTCTTT. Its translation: CASSPGTAGRGAFF.

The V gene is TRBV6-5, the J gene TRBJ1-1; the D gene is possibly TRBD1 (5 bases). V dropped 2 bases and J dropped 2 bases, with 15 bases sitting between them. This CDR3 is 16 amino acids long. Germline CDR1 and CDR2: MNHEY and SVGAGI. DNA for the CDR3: TGTGCCAGCAGTTACGGAGGGAGGGGAAACAACACTGAAGCTTTCTTT. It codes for CASSYGGRGNNTEAFF.

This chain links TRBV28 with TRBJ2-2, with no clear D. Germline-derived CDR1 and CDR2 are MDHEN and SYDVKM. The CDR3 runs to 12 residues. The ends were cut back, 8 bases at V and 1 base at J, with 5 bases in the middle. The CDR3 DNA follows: TGTGCCAGCGAGCAGAACACCGGGGAGCTGTTTTTT. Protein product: CASEQNTGELFF.

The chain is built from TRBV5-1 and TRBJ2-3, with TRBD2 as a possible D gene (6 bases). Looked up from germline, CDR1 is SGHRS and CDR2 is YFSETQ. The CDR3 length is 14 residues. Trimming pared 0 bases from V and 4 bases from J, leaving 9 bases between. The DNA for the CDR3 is TGCGCCAGCAGCTTGGTAGGAGGGTCAGATACGCAGTATTTT. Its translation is CASSLVGGSDTQYF.

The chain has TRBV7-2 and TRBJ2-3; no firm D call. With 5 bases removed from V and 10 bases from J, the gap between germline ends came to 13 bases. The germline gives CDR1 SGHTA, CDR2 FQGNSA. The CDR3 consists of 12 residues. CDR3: CASSVQESSQYF. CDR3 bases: TGTGCCAGCAGCGTCCAGGAGTCCTCGCAGTATTTT. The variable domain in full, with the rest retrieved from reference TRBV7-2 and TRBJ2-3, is GAGVSQSPSNKVTEKGKDVELRCDPISGHTALYWYRQSLGQGLEFLIYFQGNSAPDKSGLPSDRFSAERTGGSVSTLTIQRTQQEDSAVYLCASSVQESSQYFGPGTRLTVL.

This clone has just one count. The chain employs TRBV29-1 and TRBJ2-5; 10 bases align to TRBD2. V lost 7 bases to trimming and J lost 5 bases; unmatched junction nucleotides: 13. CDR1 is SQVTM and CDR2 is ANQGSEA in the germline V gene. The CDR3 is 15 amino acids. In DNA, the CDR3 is TGCAGCGCCTCCCCCCCTAGCGGGGGTAGGGAGACCCAGTACTTC. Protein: CSASPPSGGRETQYF.

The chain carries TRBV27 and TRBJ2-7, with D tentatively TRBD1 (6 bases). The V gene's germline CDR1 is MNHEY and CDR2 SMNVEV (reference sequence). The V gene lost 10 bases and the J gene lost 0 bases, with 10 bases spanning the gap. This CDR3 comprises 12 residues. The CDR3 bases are TGTGCCACCAGGGGAAGCTCCTACGAGCAGTACTTC. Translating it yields CATRGSSYEQYF.